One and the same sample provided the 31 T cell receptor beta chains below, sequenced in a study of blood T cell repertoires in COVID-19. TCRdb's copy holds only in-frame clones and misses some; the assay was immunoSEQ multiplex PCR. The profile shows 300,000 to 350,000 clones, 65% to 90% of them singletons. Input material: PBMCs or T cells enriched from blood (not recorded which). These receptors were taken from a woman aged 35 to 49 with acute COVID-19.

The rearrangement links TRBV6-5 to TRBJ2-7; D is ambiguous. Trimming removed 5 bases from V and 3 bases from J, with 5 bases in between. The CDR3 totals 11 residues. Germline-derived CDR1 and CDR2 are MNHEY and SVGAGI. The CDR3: CASSPNYEQYF. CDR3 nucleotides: TGTGCCAGCAGTCCAAACTACGAGCAGTACTTC.

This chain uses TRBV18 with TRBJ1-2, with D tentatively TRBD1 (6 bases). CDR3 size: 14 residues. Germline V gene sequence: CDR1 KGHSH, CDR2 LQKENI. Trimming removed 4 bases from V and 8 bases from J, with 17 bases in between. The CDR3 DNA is TGTGCCAGCTCACGAAGCCGGACAGAGCCCGGCTACACCTTC. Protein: CASSRSRTEPGYTF.

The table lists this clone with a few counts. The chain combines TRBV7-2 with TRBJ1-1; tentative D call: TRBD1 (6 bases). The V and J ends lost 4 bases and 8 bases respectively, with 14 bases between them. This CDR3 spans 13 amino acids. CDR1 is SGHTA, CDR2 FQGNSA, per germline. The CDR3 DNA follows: TGTGCCAGCAGCTCCACCATAACAGGGGAAGCTTTCTTT. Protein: CASSSTITGEAFF.

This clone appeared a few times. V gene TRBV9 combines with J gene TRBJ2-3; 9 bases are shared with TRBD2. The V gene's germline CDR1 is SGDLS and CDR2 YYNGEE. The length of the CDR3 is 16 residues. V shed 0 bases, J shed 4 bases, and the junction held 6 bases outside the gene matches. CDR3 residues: CASSVGIAGVADTQYF. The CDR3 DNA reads TGTGCCAGCAGCGTAGGAATAGCGGGAGTGGCAGATACGCAGTATTTT.

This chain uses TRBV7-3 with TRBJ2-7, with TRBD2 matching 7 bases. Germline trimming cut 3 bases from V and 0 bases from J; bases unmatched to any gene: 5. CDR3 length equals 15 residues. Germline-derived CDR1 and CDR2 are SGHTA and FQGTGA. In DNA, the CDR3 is TGTGCCAGCAGCTTCAGGCGGGGGAGCTCCTACGAGCAGTACTTC. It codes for CASSFRRGSSYEQYF.

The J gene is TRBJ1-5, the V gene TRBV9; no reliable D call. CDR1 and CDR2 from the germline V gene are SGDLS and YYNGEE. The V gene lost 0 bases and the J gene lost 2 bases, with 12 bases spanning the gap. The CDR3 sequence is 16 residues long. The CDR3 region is CASSVGWSNGNQPQHF. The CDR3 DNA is TGTGCCAGCAGCGTAGGGTGGAGTAATGGCAATCAGCCCCAGCATTTT.

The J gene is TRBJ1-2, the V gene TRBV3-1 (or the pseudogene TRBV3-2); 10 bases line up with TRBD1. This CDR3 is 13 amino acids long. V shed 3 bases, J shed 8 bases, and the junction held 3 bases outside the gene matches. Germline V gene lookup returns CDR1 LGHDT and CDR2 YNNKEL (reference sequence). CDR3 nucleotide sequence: TGTGCCAGCAGCCAGACAGGGGGCTGGGGCTACACCTTC. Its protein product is CASSQTGGWGYTF.

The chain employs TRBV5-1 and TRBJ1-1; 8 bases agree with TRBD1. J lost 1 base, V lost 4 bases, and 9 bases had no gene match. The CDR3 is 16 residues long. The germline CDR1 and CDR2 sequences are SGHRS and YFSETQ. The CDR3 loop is CASSPLPDRGNTEAFF. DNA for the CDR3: TGCGCCAGCAGCCCCCTCCCAGACAGGGGGAACACTGAAGCTTTCTTT.

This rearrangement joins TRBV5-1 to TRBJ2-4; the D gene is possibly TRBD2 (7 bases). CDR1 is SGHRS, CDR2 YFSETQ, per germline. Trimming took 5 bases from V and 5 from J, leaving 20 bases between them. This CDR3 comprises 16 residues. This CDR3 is CASSPESGGAENIQYF. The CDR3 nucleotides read TGCGCCAGCAGTCCTGAGAGTGGGGGGGCCGAAAACATTCAGTACTTC.

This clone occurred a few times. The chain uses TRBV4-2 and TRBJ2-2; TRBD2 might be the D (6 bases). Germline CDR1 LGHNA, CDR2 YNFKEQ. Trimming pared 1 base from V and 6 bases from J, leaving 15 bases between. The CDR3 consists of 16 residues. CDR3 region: CASSQALGGGAGELFF. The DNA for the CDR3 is TGTGCCAGCAGCCAAGCCCTGGGGGGTGGGGCCGGGGAGCTGTTTTTT.

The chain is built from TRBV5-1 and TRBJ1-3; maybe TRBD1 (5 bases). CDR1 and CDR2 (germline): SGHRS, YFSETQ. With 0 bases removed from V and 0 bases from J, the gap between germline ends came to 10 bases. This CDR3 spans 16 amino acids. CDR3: CASSLGQPSSGNTIYF. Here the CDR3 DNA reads TGCGCCAGCAGCTTGGGACAGCCTTCCTCTGGAAACACCATATATTTT.

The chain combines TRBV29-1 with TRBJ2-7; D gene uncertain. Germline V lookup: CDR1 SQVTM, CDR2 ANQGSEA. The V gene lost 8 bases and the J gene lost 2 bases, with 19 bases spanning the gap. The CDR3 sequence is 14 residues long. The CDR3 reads CSHKTLGRAYEQYF. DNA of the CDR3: TGCAGCCATAAAACTTTGGGCCGTGCCTACGAGCAGTACTTC.

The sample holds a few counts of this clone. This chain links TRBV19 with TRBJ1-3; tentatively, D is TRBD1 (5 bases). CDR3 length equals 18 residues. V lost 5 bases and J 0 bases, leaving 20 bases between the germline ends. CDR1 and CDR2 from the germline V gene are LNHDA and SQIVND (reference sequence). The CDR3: CASSLRGLGGLSGNTIYF. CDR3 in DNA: TGTGCCAGTAGTCTCCGAGGTTTGGGGGGACTCTCTGGAAACACCATATATTTT. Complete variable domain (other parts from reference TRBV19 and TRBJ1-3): DGGITQSPKYLFRKEGQNVTLSCEQNLNHDAMYWYRQDPGQGLRLIYYSQIVNDFQKGDIAEGYSVSREKKESFPLTVTSAQKNPTAFYLCASSLRGLGGLSGNTIYFGEGSWLTVV.

The DNA of the CDR3 is TGTGCCAGTAGTAGGGACAGGGAATACGAGCAGTACTTC. Its translation is CASSRDREYEQYF. This chain joins TRBV19 and TRBJ2-7, with 9 nucleotides matching TRBD1. The trim removed 4 bases at V and 4 bases at J, leaving 2 bases unmatched. The CDR3 has 13 amino acids. From germline, CDR1 is LNHDA and CDR2 SQIVND (reference sequence).

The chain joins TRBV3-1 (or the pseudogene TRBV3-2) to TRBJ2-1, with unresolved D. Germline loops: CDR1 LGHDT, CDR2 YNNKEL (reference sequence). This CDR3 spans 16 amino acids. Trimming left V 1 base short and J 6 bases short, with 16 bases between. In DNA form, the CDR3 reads TGTGCCAGCAGCCAAGTTTTGGCCACCCTGCCCAATGAGCAGTTCTTC. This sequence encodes CASSQVLATLPNEQFF.

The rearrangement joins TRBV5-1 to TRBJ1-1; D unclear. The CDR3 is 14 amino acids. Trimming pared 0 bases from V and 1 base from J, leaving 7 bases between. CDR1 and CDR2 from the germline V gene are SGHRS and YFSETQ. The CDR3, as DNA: TGCGCCAGCAGCTTGGGTCGGGGGAACACTGAAGCTTTCTTT. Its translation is CASSLGRGNTEAFF.

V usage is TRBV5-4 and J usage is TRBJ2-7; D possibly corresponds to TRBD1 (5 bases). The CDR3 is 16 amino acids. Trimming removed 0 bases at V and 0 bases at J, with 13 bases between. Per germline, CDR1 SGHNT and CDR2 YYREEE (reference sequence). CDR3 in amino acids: CASSLGSPTVSYEQYF. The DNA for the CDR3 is TGTGCCAGCAGCTTGGGGTCCCCGACAGTCTCCTACGAGCAGTACTTC.

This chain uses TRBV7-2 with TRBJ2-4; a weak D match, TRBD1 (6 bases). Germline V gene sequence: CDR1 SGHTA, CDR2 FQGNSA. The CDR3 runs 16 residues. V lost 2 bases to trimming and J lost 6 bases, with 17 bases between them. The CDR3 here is CASSLSLQGFGNIQYF. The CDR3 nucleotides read TGTGCCAGCAGCTTATCCCTACAGGGATTTGGAAACATTCAGTACTTC.

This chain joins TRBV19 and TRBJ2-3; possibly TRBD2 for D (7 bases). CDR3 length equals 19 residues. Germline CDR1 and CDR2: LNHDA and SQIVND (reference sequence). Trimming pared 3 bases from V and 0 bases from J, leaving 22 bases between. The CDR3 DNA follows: TGTGCCAGTAGTATCAGGGGCGGGGGACAACTTTCTAGCACAGATACGCAGTATTTT. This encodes CASSIRGGGQLSSTDTQYF.

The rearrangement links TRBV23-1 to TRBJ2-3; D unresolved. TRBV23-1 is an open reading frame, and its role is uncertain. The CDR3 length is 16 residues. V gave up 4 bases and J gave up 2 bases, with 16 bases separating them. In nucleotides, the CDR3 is TGCGCCAGCAGTCCAGCTCCGGTGCAGGACACAGATACGCAGTATTTT. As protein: CASSPAPVQDTDTQYF.

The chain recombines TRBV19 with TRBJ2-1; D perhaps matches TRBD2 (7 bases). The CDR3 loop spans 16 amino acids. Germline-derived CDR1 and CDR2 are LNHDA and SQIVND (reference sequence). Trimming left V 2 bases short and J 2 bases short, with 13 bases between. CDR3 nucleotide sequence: TGTGCCAGTAGTATACTCACGGGGGGCCCCTACAATGAGCAGTTCTTC. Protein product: CASSILTGGPYNEQFF. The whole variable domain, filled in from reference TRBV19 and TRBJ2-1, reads DGGITQSPKYLFRKEGQNVTLSCEQNLNHDAMYWYRQDPGQGLRLIYYSQIVNDFQKGDIAEGYSVSREKKESFPLTVTSAQKNPTAFYLCASSILTGGPYNEQFFGPGTRLTVL.

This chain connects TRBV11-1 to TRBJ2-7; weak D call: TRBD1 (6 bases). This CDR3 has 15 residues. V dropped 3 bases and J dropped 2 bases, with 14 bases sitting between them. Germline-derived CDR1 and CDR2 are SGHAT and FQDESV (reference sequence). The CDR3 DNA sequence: TGTGCCAGCAGCTTCGGTCGGGACACCCCCTACGAGCAGTACTTC. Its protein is CASSFGRDTPYEQYF.

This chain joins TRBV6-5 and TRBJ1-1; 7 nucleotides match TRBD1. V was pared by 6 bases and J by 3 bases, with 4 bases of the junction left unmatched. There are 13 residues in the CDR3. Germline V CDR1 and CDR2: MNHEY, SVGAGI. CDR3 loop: CASSVDRDTEAFF. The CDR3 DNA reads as TGTGCCAGCAGCGTTGACAGGGACACTGAAGCTTTCTTT.

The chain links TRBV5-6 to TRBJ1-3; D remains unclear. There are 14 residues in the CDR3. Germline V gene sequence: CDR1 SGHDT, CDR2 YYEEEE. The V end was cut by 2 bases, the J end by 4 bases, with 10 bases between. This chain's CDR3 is CASSLDRGGNTIYF. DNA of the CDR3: TGTGCCAGCAGCTTAGACCGGGGAGGAAACACCATATATTTT.

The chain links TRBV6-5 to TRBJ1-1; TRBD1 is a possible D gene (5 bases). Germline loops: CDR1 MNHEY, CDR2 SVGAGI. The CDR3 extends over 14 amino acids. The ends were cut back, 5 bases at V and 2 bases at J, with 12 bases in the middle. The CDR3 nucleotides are TGTGCCAGCAGTCCTGACAGATATAACACTGAAGCTTTCTTT. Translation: CASSPDRYNTEAFF.

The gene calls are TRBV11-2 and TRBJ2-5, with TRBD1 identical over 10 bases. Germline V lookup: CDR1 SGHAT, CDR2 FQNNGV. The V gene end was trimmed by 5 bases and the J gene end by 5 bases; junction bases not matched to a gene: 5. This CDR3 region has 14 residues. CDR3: CASSRDRGSETQYF. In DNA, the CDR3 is TGTGCCAGCAGCCGGGACAGGGGTTCGGAGACCCAGTACTTC. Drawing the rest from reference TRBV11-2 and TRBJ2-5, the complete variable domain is EAGVAQSPRYKIIEKRQSVAFWCNPISGHATLYWYQQILGQGPKLLIQFQNNGVVDDSQLPKDRFSAERLKGVDSTLKIQPAKLEDSAVYLCASSRDRGSETQYFGPGTRLLVL.

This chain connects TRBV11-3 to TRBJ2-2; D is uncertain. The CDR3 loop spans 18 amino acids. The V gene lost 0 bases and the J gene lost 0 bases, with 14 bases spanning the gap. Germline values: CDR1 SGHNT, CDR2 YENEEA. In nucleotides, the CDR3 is TGTGCCAGCAGCTTAGAGGTCGGATCGGGTGCGAACACCGGGGAGCTGTTTTTT. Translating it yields CASSLEVGSGANTGELFF.

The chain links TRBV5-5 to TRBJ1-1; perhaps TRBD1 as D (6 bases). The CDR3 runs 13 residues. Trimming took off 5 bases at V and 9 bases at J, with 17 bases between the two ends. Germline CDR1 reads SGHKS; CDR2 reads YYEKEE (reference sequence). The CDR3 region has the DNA TGTGCCAGCAGATACCAGGACGGGACAAAAGCTTTCTTT. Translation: CASRYQDGTKAFF. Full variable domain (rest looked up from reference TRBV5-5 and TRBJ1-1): DAGVTQSPTHLIKTRGQQVTLRCSPISGHKSVSWYQQVLGQGPQFIFQYYEKEERGRGNFPDRFSARQFPNYSSELNVNALLLGDSALYLCASRYQDGTKAFFGQGTRLTVV.

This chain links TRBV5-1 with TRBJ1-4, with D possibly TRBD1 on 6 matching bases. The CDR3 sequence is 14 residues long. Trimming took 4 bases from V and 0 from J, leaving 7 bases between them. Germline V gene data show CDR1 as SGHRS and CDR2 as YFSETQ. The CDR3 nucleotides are TGCGCCAGCAGCCGGACAGCAACTAATGAAAAACTGTTTTTT. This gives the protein CASSRTATNEKLFF. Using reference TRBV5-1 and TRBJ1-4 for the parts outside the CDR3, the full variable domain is KAGVTQTPRYLIKTRGQQVTLSCSPISGHRSVSWYQQTPGQGLQFLFEYFSETQRNKGNFPGRFSGRQFSNSRSEMNVSTLELGDSALYLCASSRTATNEKLFFGSGTQLSVL.

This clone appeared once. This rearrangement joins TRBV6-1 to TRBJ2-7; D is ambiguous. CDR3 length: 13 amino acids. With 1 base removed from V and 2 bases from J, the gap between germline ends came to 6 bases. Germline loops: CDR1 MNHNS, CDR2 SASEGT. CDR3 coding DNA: TGTGCCAGCAGTGAAGGAGTCACCTACGAGCAGTACTTC. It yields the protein CASSEGVTYEQYF.

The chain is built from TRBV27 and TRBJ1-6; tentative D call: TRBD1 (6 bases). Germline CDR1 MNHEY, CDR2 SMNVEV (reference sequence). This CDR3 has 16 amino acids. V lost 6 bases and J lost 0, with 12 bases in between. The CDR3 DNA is TGTGCCAGCAGGGGCGACAGGAGCTCCTATAATTCACCCCTCCACTTT. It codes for CASRGDRSSYNSPLHF.